These T cell receptor beta chains were read from a single sample in a study of cytomegalovirus exposure and HLA in healthy donors. Generated by immunoSEQ multiplex PCR, the TCRdb table keeps only in-frame clones and is missing some. Among roughly 150,000 clones listed, about three quarters were seen once. The sample taken for sequencing was PBMCs. These receptors came from a female donor in good health and CMV-seronegative. Both conserved end residues are part of each CDR3. A D gene is named only where the DNA matches it firmly. The size entry is marked missing in some rows and otherwise reads once, few, many or a size class.

j_gene	v_gene	abundance	d_gene	CDR3nt	CDR3aa
TRBJ2-5	TRBV5-1	NA	NA	TGCGCCAGCAGCTTGATCGGGGGTGCTCCGGTTGAAACCCAGTACTTC	CASSLIGGAPVETQYF
TRBJ2-6	TRBV4-2	NA	NA	TGTGCCAGCAGCCATGGAGCTGGGGCCAACGTCCTGACTTTC	CASSHGAGANVLTF
TRBJ1-2	TRBV11-1	once	TRBD1	TGTGCCAGCAGCTTCGGTGGTACAGGGGCAGGTCTCCATGGCTACACCTTC	CASSFGGTGAGLHGYTF
TRBJ1-1	TRBV18	few	TRBD1	TGTGCCAGCCACCAGGGGGCGAACACTGAAGCTTTCTTT	CASHQGANTEAFF
TRBJ2-5	TRBV9	NA	NA	TGTGCCAGCAGCGTAGCCGGGGGGCCCCAAGAGACCCAGTACTTC	CASSVAGGPQETQYF
TRBJ1-2	TRBV11-2	NA	NA	TGTGCCAGCAGCTCGTACGAGGTAGCTAACTATGGCTACACCTTC	CASSSYEVANYGYTF
TRBJ1-1	TRBV4-3	NA	NA	TGCGCCAGCAGCCTCACCTGGCAGGTTGGTGAAGCTTTCTTT	CASSLTWQVGEAFF
TRBJ2-1	TRBV5-5	NA	NA	TGTGCCAGCAGCAGGGGGAGGGCGACGGCGGGGGCGTACAATGAGCAGTTCTTC	CASSRGRATAGAYNEQFF
TRBJ2-7	TRBV18	NA	NA	TGTGCCAGCTCGCCTGGCTGGGGCGGGAAGTCCTACGAGCAGTACTTC	CASSPGWGGKSYEQYF
TRBJ2-3	TRBV7-3	NA	TRBD2	TGTGCCAGCAGCCTCGGACTAGCGGGGGGGGGAGATACGCAGTATTTT	CASSLGLAGGGDTQYF
TRBJ1-2	TRBV7-2	NA	TRBD1	TGTGCCAGCAGCTTTGGAGGTACTGGACAGGGAAACTATGGCTACACCTTC	CASSFGGTGQGNYGYTF
TRBJ2-5	TRBV7-2	NA	TRBD2	TGTGCCAGCAGCTGGGCGGGGGGAGAGACCCAGTACTTC	CASSWAGGETQYF
TRBJ1-1	TRBV23-1	NA	NA	TGCGCCAGCAGGGGCCCTGAAGCTTTCTTT	CASRGPEAFF
TRBJ2-1	TRBV5-8	NA	TRBD2	TGTGCCAGCAGCTTGTGGCTAGCGGGGGCACCCTCCTACAATGAGCAGTTCTTC	CASSLWLAGAPSYNEQFF
TRBJ2-2	TRBV28	NA	TRBD1	TGTGCCAGCGTCAGGACAGGGAACACCGGGGAGCTGTTTTTT	CASVRTGNTGELFF
TRBJ2-2	TRBV10-2	few	TRBD2	TGCGCCAGCAGAATGGGGACTAGCGGTTCACCAACGAACACCGGGGAGCTGTTTTTT	CASRMGTSGSPTNTGELFF
TRBJ2-3	TRBV4-3	NA	TRBD1	TGCGCCAGCAGCCTCTCTTGGACAGGGATACCAGATACGCAGTATTTT	CASSLSWTGIPDTQYF
TRBJ2-1	TRBV9	NA	TRBD1	TGTGCCAGCAGCGCGGGACAGGGGTGGAATGAGCAGTTCTTC	CASSAGQGWNEQFF
TRBJ2-1	TRBV11-3	NA	NA	TGTGCCAGCAGCACCCAGTACAATGAGCAGTTCTTC	CASSTQYNEQFF
TRBJ1-6	TRBV9	NA	TRBD1	TGTGCCAGCAGCGCAGTACCCGGGACAGGGAATTCACCCCTCCACTTT	CASSAVPGTGNSPLHF
TRBJ1-1	TRBV7-2	NA	NA	TGTGCCAGCAGCTTAGTCGTTGCGGGCCGGACTGAAGCTTTCTTT	CASSLVVAGRTEAFF
TRBJ2-1	TRBV19	NA	NA	TGTGCCAGTATCGGGAGTCCCTCCCACAATGAGCAGTTCTTC	CASIGSPSHNEQFF
TRBJ1-1	TRBV5-6	NA	NA	TGTGCCAGCAGGCAGATGCAGTTGAACACTGAAGCTTTCTTT	CASRQMQLNTEAFF
TRBJ1-5	TRBV4-2	NA	TRBD1	TGTGCCAGCAGCCAAGGAACAGGGGCAAATCAGCCCCAGCATTTT	CASSQGTGANQPQHF
TRBJ2-6	TRBV7-3	NA	NA	TGTGCCAGCAGCTCACAAGTCTCTGGGGCCAACGTCCTGACTTTC	CASSSQVSGANVLTF
TRBJ1-2	TRBV30	NA	TRBD1	TGTGCCTGCCACAGGGGAAACACCTATGGCTACACCTTC	CACHRGNTYGYTF
TRBJ1-1	TRBV10-3	few	TRBD1	TGTGCCATCAGCCCGGAGCAGGGGGCTGGCACTGAAGCTTTCTTT	CAISPEQGAGTEAFF
TRBJ1-2	TRBV6-5	few	TRBD1	TGTGCCAGCAGTCCACAGGGGGCCGATGGCTACACCTTC	CASSPQGADGYTF
TRBJ2-2	TRBV7-6	NA	NA	TGTGCCAGCAGCTCCGCTCGGGCGGGGAACACCGGGGAGCTGTTTTTT	CASSSARAGNTGELFF
TRBJ1-2	TRBV7-9	NA	NA	TGTGCCAGCAGCACCCTTATTGGGGGCCATGGCTACACCTTC	CASSTLIGGHGYTF
TRBJ2-3	TRBV10-2	NA	TRBD2	TGCGCCAGCAGTCCCCTAGCGGGAGCGTCAGATACGCAGTATTTT	CASSPLAGASDTQYF
TRBJ2-1	TRBV30	NA	TRBD2	TGTGCCTGGTCCCCGGCGGGAGACAATGAGCAGTTCTTC	CAWSPAGDNEQFF
TRBJ2-7	TRBV5-1	NA	TRBD1	TGCGCCAGCAGCTCCTCGGGACAGTCAATGGACGAGCAGTACTTC	CASSSSGQSMDEQYF
TRBJ2-5	TRBV5-4	NA	NA	TGTGCCAGCAGCTTCCAGAGGGAGACCCAGTACTTC	CASSFQRETQYF
TRBJ1-2	TRBV20-1	few	NA	TGCAGTGCTACTGACAGCTATGGCTACACCTTC	CSATDSYGYTF